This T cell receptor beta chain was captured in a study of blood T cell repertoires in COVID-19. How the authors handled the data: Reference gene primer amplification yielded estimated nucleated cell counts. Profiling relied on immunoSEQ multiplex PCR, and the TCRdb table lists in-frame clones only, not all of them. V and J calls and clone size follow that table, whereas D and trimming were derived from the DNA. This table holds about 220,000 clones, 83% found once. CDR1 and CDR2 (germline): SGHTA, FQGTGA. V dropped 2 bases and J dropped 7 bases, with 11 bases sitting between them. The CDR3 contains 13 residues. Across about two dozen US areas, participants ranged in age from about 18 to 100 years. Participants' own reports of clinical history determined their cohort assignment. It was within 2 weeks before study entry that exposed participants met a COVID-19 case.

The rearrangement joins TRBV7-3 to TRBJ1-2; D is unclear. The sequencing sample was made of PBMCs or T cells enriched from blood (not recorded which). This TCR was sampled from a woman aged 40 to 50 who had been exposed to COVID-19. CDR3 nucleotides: TGTGCCAGCAGCTTAGGGTCAGGCTCTGGCTACACCTTC. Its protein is CASSLGSGSGYTF.